The rows below give T cell receptor beta chains drawn from one sample of a study of cytomegalovirus exposure and HLA in healthy donors. The table came from immunoSEQ multiplex PCR; TCRdb's copy has only in-frame clones and leaves some out. The sample includes about 190,000 clones, roughly 76% of them seen just once. The source material was PBMCs. The receptors were gathered from a woman in her 30s in good health and CMV-seropositive. Both conserved end residues are trimmed from each CDR3. Each record gives: V gene, D gene, CDR3 protein. A D gene is named only where the DNA matches it firmly.

TRBV4-2	.	ASSQGYSGNTEAF
TRBV6-1	.	ASSWGAGVYNEQF
TRBV7-3	TRBD1	ASSPTGGGEAF
TRBV4-1	.	ASSPVASGNTIY
TRBV4-3	.	ASSQDWNLDEQF
TRBV28	.	ASSPAGLNTGELF
TRBV28	TRBD1	ATGTGGTEAF
TRBV11-2	.	ASSLDLAGYGYT
TRBV12-2	.	ASRPRPHRGRRHSGANVLT
TRBV19	TRBD1	ASSTGTATNEKLF
TRBV21-1	.	ASDRVGGPQTQY
TRBV5-1	TRBD2	ASSPIAGGVYEQY
TRBV6-6	.	ASSLASSTDTQY
TRBV19	TRBD2	ASSFLSGGLAKNIQY
TRBV2	.	ASRGGYEQY
TRBV10-3	.	AISAIPGTEAF
TRBV7-2	.	ASSSSSFYEQY
TRBV7-9	.	ASTLGAAQNYGYT
TRBV5-1	TRBD2	ASSLVFSGRTDTQY
TRBV9	.	ASSVTGIDEQF
TRBV6-1	.	ASNTIQEISYEQY
TRBV29-1	.	SVANRALQETQY
TRBV5-4	.	ASRGRGYPSYGYT
TRBV2	.	ASSPATGSGYT
TRBV4-3	.	ASSLETVTDTQY
TRBV7-9	.	SSSLTGDGYT
TRBV4-2	TRBD2	ASSLGLAYSYEQY
TRBV19	TRBD1	ASSINRGNYGYT
TRBV5-4	TRBD1	ASSKGTDLAKNIQY
TRBV28	TRBD1	ASSFQTGEDMHTSYEQY
TRBV9	TRBD2	ASSDEYVRSGRPGELF
TRBV30	.	AWSARGANQPQH
TRBV4-3	.	ASSQDRVGEKLF